This record covers a single T cell receptor beta chain. This clonotype came up a few times. Its antigen is currently not known. No clone much larger than this one lies a single base away; base qualities are absent. This entry belongs to a study of regulatory T cells in long-lasting Graves disease (TCRdb year 2021). At the level of the whole study: To count as having persistent Graves' disease, a patient had to have received antithyroid drug treatment for over 5 years with TSH receptor autoantibodies remaining persistently positive. This study used TCR sequencing and RNA sequencing of peripheral blood to compare persistent Graves' disease patients against newly diagnosed Graves' disease patients. Antithyroid drugs had been taken for 8.5 to 11 years on average by persistent Graves' disease patients in the clinical cohort. TCR sequencing covered some 13 persistent and 20 newly diagnosed Graves' disease patients, about 35 samples in total. The study took place in China and was registered as a clinical trial.

CDR1 and CDR2 (LGHNA, YNFKEQ) derive from the germline V gene. The cysteine opens and the phenylalanine closes a CDR3 of 15 amino acids. Only CDR3 DNA remains: 45 bases, in frame from the first base. V lost 1 base and J lost 3 bases, and the count of bases not matched to a germline gene is 5. The sample's time point label is to be understood as: persistent/refractory GD, antithyroid drugs over 5 years with positive TRAb. For both TCR sequencing and RNA sequencing, RNA was extracted from PBMCs using TRIzol. Graves' disease was diagnosed according to American Thyroid Association guidelines. Patients were recruited from an endocrinology department in Xi'an, China. From each patient, 7.5 to 10 milliliters of peripheral blood was collected into an EDTA anticoagulant tube. PBMCs were isolated by Ficoll Paque Plus density gradient separation without further T cell sorting. An Agilent 2100 Bioanalyzer and agarose gel were used to check RNA quality, and a NanoDrop 2000 was used to measure RNA concentration.

The paper's findings and limits, for the study overall: Persistent disease showed preferential use of TRBV28, TRBJ1-2 and TRBJ2-5, whereas newly diagnosed disease favored TRBV20-1 and TRBJ2-1. Only peripheral blood was studied, because thyroid tissue, the primary lesion, was inaccessible. Sequencing and analysis were restricted to the TCR beta chain. The authors acknowledged the small sample size as a limitation that may reduce accuracy. Patients with persistent disease shared more public clonotypes (around 2,500) than newly diagnosed patients did (roughly 970). Persistent Graves' disease patients showed lower TCR Shannon entropy and fewer highly expanded clones than newly diagnosed patients, suggesting clonal expansion.

Library preparation was by multiplex PCR. Sequencing was carried out with an Illumina HiSeq 4000. To build TCR beta libraries, CDR3 regions were amplified by Arm-PCR using iRepertoire HTBI primers. PCR products were gel purified before sequencing. Turning to the authors' computational methods: Across samples, 62 TRBV and 13 to 15 TRBJ segments were identified and used for gene usage analysis of CDR3 amino acid clonotypes. Filtered high-quality paired reads were merged into contigs using COPE and FqMerger. BLAST was used to align contigs to IMGT TRBV, TRBD and TRBJ reference genes, with CDR3 defined following IMGT. Any clonotype with a frequency above 0.1% was counted as a highly expanded clone. Shannon entropy was used to measure repertoire diversity, and the Gini coefficient was used to measure V-J evenness. Clonotypes shared by more than one individual were considered public. The public reads were reprocessed in TCRdb via fastp at Q25 and MiXCR, keeping in-frame beta chains. Rows are combined by CDR3 protein, so each entry shows the most common genes and DNA. The V and J calls were determined by TCRdb, not by the authors. The sample table records around 450,000 distinct CDR3 sequences; roughly 21% of these occur just once. Of the sample, around 7% is held by the ten largest clones.

This sequence originates from a female donor with Graves disease. This chain is built from TRBV4-2 and TRBJ1-1, with 7 bases matching TRBD1. The starting material was peripheral blood mononuclear cells (PBMCs), obtained when the disease was refractory, from a patient treated with antithyroid drugs. At the DNA level, the sequence is TGTGCCAGCAGCCAAGCTACAGGGGCGGACACTGAAGCTTTCTTT. Its translation is CASSQATGADTEAFF.